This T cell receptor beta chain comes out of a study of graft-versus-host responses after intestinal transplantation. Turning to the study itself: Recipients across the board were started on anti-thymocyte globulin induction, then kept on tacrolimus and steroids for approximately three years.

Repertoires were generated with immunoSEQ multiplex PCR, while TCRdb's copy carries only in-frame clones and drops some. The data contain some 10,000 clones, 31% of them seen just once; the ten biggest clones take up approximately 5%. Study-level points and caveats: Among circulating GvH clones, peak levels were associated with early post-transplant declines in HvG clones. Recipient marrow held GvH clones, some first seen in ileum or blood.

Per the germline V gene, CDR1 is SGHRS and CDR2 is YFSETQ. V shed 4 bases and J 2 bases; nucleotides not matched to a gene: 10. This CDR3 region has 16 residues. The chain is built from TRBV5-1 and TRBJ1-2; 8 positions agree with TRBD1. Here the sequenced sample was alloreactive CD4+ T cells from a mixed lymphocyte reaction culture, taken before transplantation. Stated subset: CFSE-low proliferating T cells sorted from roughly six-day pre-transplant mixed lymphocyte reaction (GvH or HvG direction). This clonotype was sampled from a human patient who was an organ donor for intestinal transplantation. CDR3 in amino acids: CASSAQLTGANYGYTF. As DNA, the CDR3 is TGCGCCAGCAGCGCACAACTGACAGGGGCGAACTATGGCTACACCTTC.